The clone carrying this TCR beta chain was seen at least ten times. This CDR3 comprises 14 residues. The germline V gene encodes CDR1 LNHNV and CDR2 YYDKDF (reference sequence). V lost 2 bases, J lost 2 bases, and 9 bases lay in between. The time point denotes: newly diagnosed GD, antithyroid drugs for less than 3 months. Scientists built the TCR library using RNA that was extracted from PBMCs. The data stem from a study of regulatory T cells in long-lasting Graves disease. Arm-PCR of CDR3 regions and iRepertoire HTBI primers were the basis on which TCR beta libraries were built. In TCRdb, the multiplex PCR reads were re-called with MiXCR into one record per CDR3 protein. This table has 350,000 to 550,000 distinct CDR3 sequences, around 14% appearing once. This sample was shared with a second study, whose subject was T cells in Graves' hyperthyroidism and ophthalmopathy.

The origin of this receptor is a woman aged 25 to 39 with Graves disease. Sequencing was performed on peripheral blood mononuclear cells (PBMCs), taken at new diagnosis, from a patient treated with antithyroid drugs. This sequence joins TRBV15 and TRBJ1-1, with unresolved D. CDR3 in DNA: TGTGCCACCAGCAGATCGCGTGGTAACACTGAAGCTTTCTTT. Translation: CATSRSRGNTEAFF.